This T cell receptor (beta chain) was sequenced during a study of shared clonotypes between healthy human individuals. Study results and limitations: Clonotype sharing across a handful of donors was observed for roughly 5% of naive CD4 clonotypes.

The CDR3 is 13 residues long. V lost 3 bases, J lost 10 bases, and 13 bases lay in between. CDR1 and CDR2 (germline): MGHRA, YSYEKL. About 30,000 T cell genomes (roughly 190 ng DNA) went into each sorted-subset replicate. The data were produced by immunoSEQ multiplex PCR, yet TCRdb's version contains in-frame clones alone and is incomplete. The data show some 2,000,000 clones, with roughly 94% seen just once and 0.1% to 0.15% held by the top ten. Worth noting for this clone: The antigen is unknown.

The material sequenced was naive CD4+ T cells sorted from blood. The subset here: CD45RA+ positively selected. The chain employs TRBV4-1 and TRBJ2-1; the D gene is possibly TRBD1 (5 bases). The receptor comes from a man younger than 35 in good health. The CDR3 loop reads CASSQTDSHEQFF. DNA of the CDR3: TGCGCCAGCAGCCAGACAGACAGTCACGAGCAGTTCTTC.